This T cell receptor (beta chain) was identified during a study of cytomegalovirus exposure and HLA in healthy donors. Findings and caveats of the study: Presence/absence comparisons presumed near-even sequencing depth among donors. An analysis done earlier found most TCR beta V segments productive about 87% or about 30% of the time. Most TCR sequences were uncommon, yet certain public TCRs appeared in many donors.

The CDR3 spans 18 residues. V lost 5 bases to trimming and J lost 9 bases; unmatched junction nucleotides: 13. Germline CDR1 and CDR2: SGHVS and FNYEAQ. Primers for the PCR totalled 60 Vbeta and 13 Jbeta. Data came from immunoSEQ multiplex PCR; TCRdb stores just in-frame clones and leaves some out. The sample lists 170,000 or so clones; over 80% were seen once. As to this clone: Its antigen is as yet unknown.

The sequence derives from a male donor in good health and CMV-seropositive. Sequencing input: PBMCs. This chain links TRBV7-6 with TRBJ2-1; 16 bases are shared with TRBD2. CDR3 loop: CASSPGLAGGTYNTEQFF. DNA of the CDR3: TGTGCCAGCAGCCCGGGACTAGCGGGAGGGACGTACAATACTGAGCAGTTCTTC.